This TCR beta chain was obtained from a study of T cells in Graves' hyperthyroidism and ophthalmopathy. TCR beta CDR3 region amplification was performed from RNA transcripts. First-round RT-PCR targeting the TCR CDR3 was performed with the HTBI primer set. Using its own MiXCR run on the multiplex PCR reads, TCRdb lists one record per CDR3 protein. The table lists 300,000 to 350,000 distinct CDR3 sequences, around 14% of them singletons. Concerning this clonotype itself: What it binds is unknown.

Study-wide findings and caveats: Blood also carried most thyroid clonotypes expanded above 0.001.

J lost 1 base, V lost 9 bases, and 4 bases had no gene match. Germline-derived CDR1 and CDR2 are KGHDR and SFDVKD. CDR3 length: 14 amino acids. The chain employs TRBV24-1 and TRBJ2-1; TRBD2 matches at 8 bases. The receptor was derived from a woman between 25 and 40 years old with Graves' hyperthyroidism. The specimen was blood. CDR3 region: CATAGTSSYNEQFF. The CDR3, as DNA: TGTGCCACCGCCGGGACTAGTTCCTACAATGAGCAGTTCTTC.